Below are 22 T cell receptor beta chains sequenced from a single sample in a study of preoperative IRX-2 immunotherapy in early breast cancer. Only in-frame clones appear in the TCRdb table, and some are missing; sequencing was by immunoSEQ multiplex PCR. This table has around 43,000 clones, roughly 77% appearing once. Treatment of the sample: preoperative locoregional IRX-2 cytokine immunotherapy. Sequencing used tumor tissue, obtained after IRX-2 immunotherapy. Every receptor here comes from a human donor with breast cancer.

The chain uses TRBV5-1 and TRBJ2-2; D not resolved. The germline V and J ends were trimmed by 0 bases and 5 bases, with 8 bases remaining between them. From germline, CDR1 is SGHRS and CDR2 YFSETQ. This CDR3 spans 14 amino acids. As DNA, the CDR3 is TGCGCCAGCAGCTTGGTTAAGGGTACCGGGGAGCTGTTTTTT. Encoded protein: CASSLVKGTGELFF.

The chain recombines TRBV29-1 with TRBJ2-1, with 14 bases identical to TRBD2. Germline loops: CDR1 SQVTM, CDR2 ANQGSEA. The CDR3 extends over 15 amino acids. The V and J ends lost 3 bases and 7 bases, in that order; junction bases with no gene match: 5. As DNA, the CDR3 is TGCAGCGTTGATGGGACTAGCGGGAGTTTGAATGAGCAGTTCTTC. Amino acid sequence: CSVDGTSGSLNEQFF.

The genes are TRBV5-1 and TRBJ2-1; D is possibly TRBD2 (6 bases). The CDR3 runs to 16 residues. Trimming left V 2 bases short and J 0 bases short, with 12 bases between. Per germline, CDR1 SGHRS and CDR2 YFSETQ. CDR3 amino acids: CASSFGGQSSYNEQFF. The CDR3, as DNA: TGCGCCAGCAGCTTCGGGGGTCAAAGCTCCTACAATGAGCAGTTCTTC.

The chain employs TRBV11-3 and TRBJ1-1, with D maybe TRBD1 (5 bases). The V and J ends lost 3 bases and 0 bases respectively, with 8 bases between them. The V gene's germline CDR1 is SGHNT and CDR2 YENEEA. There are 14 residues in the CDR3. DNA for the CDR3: TGTGCCAGCAGCTTGGGGGGGGTGAACACTGAAGCTTTCTTT. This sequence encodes CASSLGGVNTEAFF.

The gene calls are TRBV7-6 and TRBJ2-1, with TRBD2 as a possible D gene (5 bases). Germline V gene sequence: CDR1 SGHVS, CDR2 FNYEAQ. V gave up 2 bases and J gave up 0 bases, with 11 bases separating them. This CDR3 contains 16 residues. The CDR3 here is CASSLSAGASYNEQFF. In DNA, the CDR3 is TGTGCCAGCAGCTTAAGCGCGGGCGCCTCCTACAATGAGCAGTTCTTC.

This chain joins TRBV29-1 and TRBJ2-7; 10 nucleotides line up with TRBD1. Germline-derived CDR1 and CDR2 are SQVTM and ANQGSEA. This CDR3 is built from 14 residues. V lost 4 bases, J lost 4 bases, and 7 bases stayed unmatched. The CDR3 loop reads CSVVEGTGAYEQYF. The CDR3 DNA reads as TGCAGCGTTGTAGAAGGGACAGGGGCATACGAGCAGTACTTC.

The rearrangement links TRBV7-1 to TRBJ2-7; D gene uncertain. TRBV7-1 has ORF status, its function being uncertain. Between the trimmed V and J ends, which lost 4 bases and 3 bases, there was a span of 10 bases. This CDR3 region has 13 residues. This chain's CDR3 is CASSFGVNYEQYF. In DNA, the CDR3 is TGTGCCAGCAGCTTTGGGGTGAACTACGAGCAGTACTTC.

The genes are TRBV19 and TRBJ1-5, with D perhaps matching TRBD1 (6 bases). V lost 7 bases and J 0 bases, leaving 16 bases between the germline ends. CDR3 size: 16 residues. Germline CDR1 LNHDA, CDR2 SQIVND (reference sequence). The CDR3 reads CASIPDSFLSNQPQHF. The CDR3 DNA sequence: TGTGCCAGTATCCCGGACAGTTTCCTTAGCAATCAGCCCCAGCATTTT.

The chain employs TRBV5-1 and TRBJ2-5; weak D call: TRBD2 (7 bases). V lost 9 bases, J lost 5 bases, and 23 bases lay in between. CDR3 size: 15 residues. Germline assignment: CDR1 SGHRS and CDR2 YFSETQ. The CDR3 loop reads CATQPHTGGAETQYF. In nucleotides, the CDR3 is TGCGCCACTCAGCCCCATACTGGGGGGGCGGAGACCCAGTACTTC.

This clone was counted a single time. The CDR3 DNA reads as TGTGCCAGCGGGGACAGAAATCCAATCTATGGCTACACCTTC. The encoded protein is CASGDRNPIYGYTF. The chain recombines TRBV28 with TRBJ1-2, with TRBD1 matching 7 bases. CDR3 length equals 14 residues. The germline CDR1 and CDR2 sequences are MDHEN and SYDVKM. V shed 8 bases, J shed 4 bases, and the junction held 10 bases outside the gene matches.

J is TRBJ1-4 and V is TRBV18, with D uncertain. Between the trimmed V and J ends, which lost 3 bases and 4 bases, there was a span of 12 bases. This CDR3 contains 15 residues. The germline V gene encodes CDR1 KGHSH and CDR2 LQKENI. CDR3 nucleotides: TGTGCCAGCTCACCGGCGGTCAGACTTAATGAAAAACTGTTTTTT. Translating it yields CASSPAVRLNEKLFF.

CDR3 DNA sequence: TGTGCCAGCAGCGCCGACAGAATTTACAATGAGCAGTTCTTC. It yields the protein CASSADRIYNEQFF. The rearrangement uses TRBV7-7 and TRBJ2-1; D is perhaps TRBD1 (5 bases). The CDR3 has 14 residues. Trimming stripped 5 bases from V and 4 bases from J, with 12 bases between. Germline V lookup: CDR1 SSHAT, CDR2 FNYEAQ (reference sequence).

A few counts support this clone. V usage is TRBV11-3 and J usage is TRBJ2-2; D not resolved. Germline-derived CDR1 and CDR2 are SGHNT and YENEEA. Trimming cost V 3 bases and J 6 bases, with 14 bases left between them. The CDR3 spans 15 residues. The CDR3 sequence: CASSFRATLPGELFF. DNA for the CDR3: TGTGCCAGCAGCTTCCGCGCGACCCTCCCCGGGGAGCTGTTTTTT.

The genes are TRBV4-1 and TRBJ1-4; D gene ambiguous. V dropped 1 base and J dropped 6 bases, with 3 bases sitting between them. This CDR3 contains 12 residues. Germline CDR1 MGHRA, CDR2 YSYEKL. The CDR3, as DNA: TGCGCCAGCAGCCAAGTATATGAAAAACTGTTTTTT. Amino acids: CASSQVYEKLFF.

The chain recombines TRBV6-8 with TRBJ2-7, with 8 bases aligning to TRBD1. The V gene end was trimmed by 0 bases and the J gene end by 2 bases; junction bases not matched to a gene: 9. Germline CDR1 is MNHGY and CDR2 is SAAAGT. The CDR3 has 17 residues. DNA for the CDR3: TGTGCCAGCAGTTACTCCGGCAGGGGGCTTTCCACCTACGAGCAGTACTTC. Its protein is CASSYSGRGLSTYEQYF.

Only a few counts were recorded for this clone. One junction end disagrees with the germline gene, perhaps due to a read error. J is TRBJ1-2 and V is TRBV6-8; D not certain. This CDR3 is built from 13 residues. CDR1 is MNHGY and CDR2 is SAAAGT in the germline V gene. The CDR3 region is CAISPEAAYGYTF. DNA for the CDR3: TGTGCCATCAGTCCGGAGGCAGCTTATGGCTACACCTTC.

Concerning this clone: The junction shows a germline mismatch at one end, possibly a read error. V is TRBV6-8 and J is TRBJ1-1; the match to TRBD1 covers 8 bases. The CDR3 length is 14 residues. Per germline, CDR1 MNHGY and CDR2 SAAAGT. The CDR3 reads CAISPTGAPTEAFF. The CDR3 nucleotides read TGTGCCATCAGTCCGACAGGGGCGCCCACTGAAGCTTTCTTT.

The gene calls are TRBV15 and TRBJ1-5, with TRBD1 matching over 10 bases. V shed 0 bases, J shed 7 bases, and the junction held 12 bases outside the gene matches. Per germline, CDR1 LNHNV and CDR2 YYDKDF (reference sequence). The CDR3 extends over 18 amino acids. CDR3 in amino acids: CATSRDHDRGPPRQPQHF. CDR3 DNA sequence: TGTGCCACCAGCAGAGATCACGACAGGGGGCCCCCACGGCAGCCCCAGCATTTT. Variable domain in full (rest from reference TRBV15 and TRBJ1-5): DAMVIQNPRYQVTQFGKPVTLSCSQTLNHNVMYWYQQKSSQAPKLLFHYYDKDFNNEADTPDNFQSRRPNTSFCFLDIRSPGLGDTAMYLCATSRDHDRGPPRQPQHFGDGTRLSIL.

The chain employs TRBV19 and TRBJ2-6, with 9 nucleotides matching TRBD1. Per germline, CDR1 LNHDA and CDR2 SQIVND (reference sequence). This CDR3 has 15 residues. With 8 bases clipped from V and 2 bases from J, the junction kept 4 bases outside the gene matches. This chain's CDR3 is CASATGGTGANVLTF. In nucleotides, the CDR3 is TGTGCCAGTGCTACAGGGGGCACTGGGGCCAACGTCCTGACTTTC.

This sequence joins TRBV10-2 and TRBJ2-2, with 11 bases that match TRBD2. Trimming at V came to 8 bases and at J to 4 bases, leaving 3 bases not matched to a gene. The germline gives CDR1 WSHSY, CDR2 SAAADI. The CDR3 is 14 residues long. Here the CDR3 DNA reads TGCGCCAGCGGTACTAGCGGGAGCACCGGGGAGCTGTTTTTT. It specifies CASGTSGSTGELFF.

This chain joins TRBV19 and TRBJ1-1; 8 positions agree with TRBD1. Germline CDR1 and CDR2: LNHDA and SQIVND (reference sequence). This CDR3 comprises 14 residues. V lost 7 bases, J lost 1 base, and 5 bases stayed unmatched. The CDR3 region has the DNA TGTGCCAGTACAACAGGGGGAACGAACACTGAAGCTTTCTTT. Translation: CASTTGGTNTEAFF.

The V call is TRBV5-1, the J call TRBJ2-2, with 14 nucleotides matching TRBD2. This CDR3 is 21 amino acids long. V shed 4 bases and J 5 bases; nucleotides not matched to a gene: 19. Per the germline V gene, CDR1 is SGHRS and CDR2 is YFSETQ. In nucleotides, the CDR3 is TGCGCCAGCAGCCGAATATTACGGACTAGCGGGAGGTTCGTGGTTACCGGGGAGCTGTTTTTT. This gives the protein CASSRILRTSGRFVVTGELFF.